A selection of T cell receptor beta chains follows, all from one sample in a study of CD8 T cells in ankylosing spondylitis. Using its own MiXCR run on the 5' RACE reads, TCRdb lists one record per CDR3 protein. This sample has 200,000 or so distinct CDR3 sequences, with 10% to 15% found just once. The specimen was blood, either unsorted or a sorted T cell fraction (not recorded which). The origin of the receptors is a female donor with ankylosing spondylitis or in good health (not recorded which). Both conserved end residues are part of each CDR3. A D gene is named only where the DNA matches it firmly. Rows may omit the clone size; those that give it use once, few, many or a size class.

D	V	J	size	DNA	CDR3
.	TRBV11-2	TRBJ2-3	many	TGTGCCAGCAGCTCGAGGCCGGATACTACAGATACGCAGTATTTT	CASSSRPDTTDTQYF
TRBD1	TRBV20-1	TRBJ1-5	many	TGCAGTGCCCGGACAGGGGGTGACAATCAGCCCCAGCATTTT	CSARTGGDNQPQHF
.	TRBV28	TRBJ1-4	few	TGTGCCAGCACCACCCTCCCCGGGAAACTGTTTTTT	CASTTLPGKLFF
TRBD1	TRBV24-1	TRBJ2-1	few	TGTGCCACCAGTGTAGGACAGGGATACAATGAGCAGTTCTTC	CATSVGQGYNEQFF
.	TRBV7-9	TRBJ2-3	.	TGTGCCAGCAGCCCACCTGGAATAAGAGATACGCAGTATTTT	CASSPPGIRDTQYF
.	TRBV6-2/TRBV6-3	TRBJ1-1	many	TGTGCCAGCAGTTTGAGTGTTGAAGCTTTCTTT	CASSLSVEAFF
TRBD2	TRBV28	TRBJ2-1	.	TGTGCCAGCTTTAGCGGGCCATCGAGGGGTGAGCAGTTCTTC	CASFSGPSRGEQFF
TRBD1	TRBV27	TRBJ1-2	many	TGTGCCAGCAGCCCTGACAGGGGATACTATGGCTACACCTTC	CASSPDRGYYGYTF
.	TRBV6-5	TRBJ2-3	many	TGTGCCAGCGCAGGGAGCGGTTATACGCAGTATTTT	CASAGSGYTQYF
.	TRBV21-1	TRBJ1-2	many	TGTGCCAGCAGCCGATGTGGGGTCTGCGGCTACACCTTC	CASSRCGVCGYTF
.	TRBV11-1	TRBJ2-1	.	TGTGCCAGCAGCCCCTTAGAAGGGTCTAGCTCCTACAATGAGCAGTTCTTC	CASSPLEGSSSYNEQFF
.	TRBV20-1	TRBJ1-1	many	TGCAGTGCTGACGAGCGACCCATGAACACTGAAGCTTTCTTT	CSADERPMNTEAFF
.	TRBV30	TRBJ2-5	few	TGTGCCTTCTCCAACGGGGGGCAGGCCCAGTACTTC	CAFSNGGQAQYF
.	TRBV20-1	TRBJ1-2	many	TGCAGTGCCCCACCGCTGGACGGCCCAAACTATGGCTACACCTTC	CSAPPLDGPNYGYTF
.	TRBV11-2	TRBJ1-5	many	TGTGCCAGCAGCACCCGCAGCTCAGGGACTGGGTGGAATCAGCCCCAGCATTTT	CASSTRSSGTGWNQPQHF